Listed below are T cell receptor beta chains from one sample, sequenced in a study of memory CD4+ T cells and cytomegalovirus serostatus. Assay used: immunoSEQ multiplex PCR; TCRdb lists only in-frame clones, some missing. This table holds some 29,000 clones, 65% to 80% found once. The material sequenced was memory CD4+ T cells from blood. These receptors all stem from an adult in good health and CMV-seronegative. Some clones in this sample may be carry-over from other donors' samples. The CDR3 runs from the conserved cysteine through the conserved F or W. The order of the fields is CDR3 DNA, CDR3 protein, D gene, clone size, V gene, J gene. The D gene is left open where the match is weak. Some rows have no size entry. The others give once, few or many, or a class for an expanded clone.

CDR3 DNA: TGTGCCAGCAGTCAAGGGTTGCGGGGTAGGGGCCCCTACGAGCAGTACTTC
CDR3 protein: CASSQGLRGRGPYEQYF
D gene: -
clone size: -
V gene: TRBV6-1
J gene: TRBJ2-7

CDR3 DNA: TGCGCCAGCAGCCAAGCCGACGGGGAAAAACTGTTTTTT
CDR3 protein: CASSQADGEKLFF
D gene: -
clone size: -
V gene: TRBV4-3
J gene: TRBJ1-4

CDR3 DNA: TGTGCCAGCAGTTACTCGAAATGGGACAGGGCAATATCGTACACCTTC
CDR3 protein: CASSYSKWDRAISYTF
D gene: TRBD1
clone size: -
V gene: TRBV6-5
J gene: TRBJ1-2

CDR3 DNA: TGTGCCAGCAGTTTTACGGCTACTGGGGGCTACACCTTC
CDR3 protein: CASSFTATGGYTF
D gene: -
clone size: -
V gene: TRBV27
J gene: TRBJ1-2

CDR3 DNA: TGTGCCTGGGGTCTCGGGCACTCTAGAAACACCATATATTTT
CDR3 protein: CAWGLGHSRNTIYF
D gene: -
clone size: -
V gene: TRBV30
J gene: TRBJ1-3

CDR3 DNA: TGTGCCAGCAGCCCTCGGACAGGGGCGGCAGATACGCAGTATTTT
CDR3 protein: CASSPRTGAADTQYF
D gene: TRBD1
clone size: medium-sized
V gene: TRBV9
J gene: TRBJ2-3

CDR3 DNA: TGTGCCAGCAGCCAAGACAGGGCCCCCTACAATGAGCAGTTCTTC
CDR3 protein: CASSQDRAPYNEQFF
D gene: -
clone size: once
V gene: TRBV4-2
J gene: TRBJ2-1

CDR3 DNA: TGTGCCTGGAGTGTCTTTCGGACAGGGTATATAGGTGTCTTT
CDR3 protein: CAWSVFRTGYIGVF
D gene: TRBD1
clone size: -
V gene: TRBV30
J gene: TRBJ1-1

CDR3 DNA: TGTGCCAGTAGTATAGTTTCGAGCAACTATGGCTACACCTTC
CDR3 protein: CASSIVSSNYGYTF
D gene: -
clone size: medium-sized
V gene: TRBV19
J gene: TRBJ1-2

CDR3 DNA: TGTGCCAGCAGTTACTCAATCTCTGGGGCCAACGTCCTGACTTTC
CDR3 protein: CASSYSISGANVLTF
D gene: -
clone size: few
V gene: TRBV6-5
J gene: TRBJ2-6

CDR3 DNA: TGTGCCAGCAGTTCCCGATCCGTGGCGACGCGGGACTATGGCTACACCTTC
CDR3 protein: CASSSRSVATRDYGYTF
D gene: -
clone size: few
V gene: TRBV28
J gene: TRBJ1-2

CDR3 DNA: TGTGCCAGCAGCTTAGGGGCTAGTGAGCAGTTCTTC
CDR3 protein: CASSLGASEQFF
D gene: -
clone size: -
V gene: TRBV7-6
J gene: TRBJ2-1

CDR3 DNA: TGTGCCAGCAGCTTAGAGGGCGGGGTGTCCTACGAGCAGTACTTC
CDR3 protein: CASSLEGGVSYEQYF
D gene: -
clone size: -
V gene: TRBV7-2
J gene: TRBJ2-7

CDR3 DNA: TGTGCCAGCATAAGGGGGGGAGAGAACTACGAGCAGTACTTC
CDR3 protein: CASIRGGENYEQYF
D gene: -
clone size: -
V gene: TRBV28
J gene: TRBJ2-7

CDR3 DNA: TGTGCCAGCAGCTTGGGGTGGGAGCAGTTCTTC
CDR3 protein: CASSLGWEQFF
D gene: -
clone size: -
V gene: TRBV5-4
J gene: TRBJ2-1

CDR3 DNA: TGCGCCAGCAGCTTAGTAAATGACTCACCCCTCCACTTT
CDR3 protein: CASSLVNDSPLHF
D gene: -
clone size: few
V gene: TRBV5-1
J gene: TRBJ1-6

CDR3 DNA: TGCGCCAGCCAACGCGGCAGGGCGGACGAGCAGTACTTC
CDR3 protein: CASQRGRADEQYF
D gene: -
clone size: few
V gene: TRBV10-1
J gene: TRBJ2-7

CDR3 DNA: TGTGCCAGCAGCCGCCTACAGGGGAACACTGAAGCTTTCTTT
CDR3 protein: CASSRLQGNTEAFF
D gene: -
clone size: -
V gene: TRBV7-9
J gene: TRBJ1-1

CDR3 DNA: TGTGCCAGCAGTACATCCGGGACTGGAGACACTGAAGCTTTCTTT
CDR3 protein: CASSTSGTGDTEAFF
D gene: -
clone size: -
V gene: TRBV6-5
J gene: TRBJ1-1

CDR3 DNA: TGTGCCAGCAGCCCCTACGGGGGTAATTCACCCCTCCACTTT
CDR3 protein: CASSPYGGNSPLHF
D gene: -
clone size: -
V gene: TRBV11-2
J gene: TRBJ1-6

CDR3 DNA: TGTGCCAGCAGCGAGAGCTCCTACGAGCAGTACTTC
CDR3 protein: CASSESSYEQYF
D gene: -
clone size: -
V gene: TRBV11-2
J gene: TRBJ2-7

CDR3 DNA: TGTGCCTGGAGGTCCGAGAGGGAGGGTCAGCCCCAGCATTTT
CDR3 protein: CAWRSEREGQPQHF
D gene: -
clone size: -
V gene: TRBV30
J gene: TRBJ1-5

CDR3 DNA: TGTGCCAGCAGCTCAGGGGAGGTCGGCTACACCTTC
CDR3 protein: CASSSGEVGYTF
D gene: -
clone size: few
V gene: TRBV7-9
J gene: TRBJ1-2

CDR3 DNA: TGCGCCAGCAGCTTGATCGGGGGAACCTACAATGAGCAGTTCTTC
CDR3 protein: CASSLIGGTYNEQFF
D gene: -
clone size: -
V gene: TRBV5-1
J gene: TRBJ2-1

CDR3 DNA: TGTGCCAGCTGCGTACCGGGCCTCGTTGGAAAACTGTTTTTT
CDR3 protein: CASCVPGLVGKLFF
D gene: -
clone size: -
V gene: TRBV6-6
J gene: TRBJ1-4

CDR3 DNA: TGCGCCAGCAGCTTAGGGGCAGGGCCCTCATACGAGCAGTACTTC
CDR3 protein: CASSLGAGPSYEQYF
D gene: -
clone size: -
V gene: TRBV5-1
J gene: TRBJ2-7

CDR3 DNA: TGTGCCAGTAGTATTCCAGGGCTCGCCTACGAGCAGTACTTC
CDR3 protein: CASSIPGLAYEQYF
D gene: -
clone size: -
V gene: TRBV19
J gene: TRBJ2-7

CDR3 DNA: TGTGCCAGCACCCCCCTGGAGCGGGGAAAGGGTGGCTACACCTTC
CDR3 protein: CASTPLERGKGGYTF
D gene: -
clone size: -
V gene: TRBV27
J gene: TRBJ1-2

CDR3 DNA: TGTGCCAGCAGCTGGACTAGCGGGGGCGTCTACGAGCAGTACTTC
CDR3 protein: CASSWTSGGVYEQYF
D gene: TRBD2
clone size: -
V gene: TRBV7-9
J gene: TRBJ2-7

CDR3 DNA: TGTGCCAGCAGCTTAGTGCAGGAAGAGACCCAGTACTTC
CDR3 protein: CASSLVQEETQYF
D gene: -
clone size: -
V gene: TRBV11-2
J gene: TRBJ2-5